The sequence of this T cell receptor (beta chain) was determined in a study of T cell responses to AZD1222 COVID-19 vaccine. Study-wide findings and caveats: Among AZD1222 vaccinees, only six or seven were seropositive at baseline. None of the repertoires were sampled until the peak T cell response had passed. Vaccine-associated CD4 TCRs spanned spike, dominant at 160-218 and 743-854.

The CDR3 spans 16 residues. CDR1 and CDR2 from the germline V gene are SGDLS and YYNGEE. The ends lost 4 bases at V and 4 bases at J; junction bases unmatched: 13. Profiling relied on immunoSEQ multiplex PCR, and the TCRdb table lists in-frame clones only, not all of them. The table lists approximately 93,000 clones, about 92% of them singletons. Points on this clone: What it recognizes is unknown.

The clonotype was recovered from an adult who received the AZD1222 COVID-19 vaccine. This chain links TRBV9 with TRBJ2-7; 8 bases align to TRBD1. The material was peripheral blood, obtained 28 days after the second AZD1222 dose. For the CDR3, the DNA is TGTGCCAGCAGCACCCATCCTGACAGGGGAAGGTACGAGCAGTACTTC. It specifies CASSTHPDRGRYEQYF.